This T cell receptor beta chain was documented in a study of blood T cell repertoires in COVID-19. Overall study context: PBMCs, B-cell-depleted T cells, or T cells were the source of the cDNA or gDNA that made up the material.

The germline V gene has CDR1 SGHRS and CDR2 YFSETQ. The germline V and J ends were trimmed by 0 bases and 5 bases, with 11 bases remaining between them. This CDR3 region has 14 residues. In its sample, this clone was seen once. Original processing notes: The authors estimated nucleated cell counts from reference gene primer amplification. TCRdb's copy holds only in-frame clones and misses some; the assay was immunoSEQ multiplex PCR. That table gives V, J and clone size, and the DNA gave D and trimming. The sample includes some 150,000 clones, 75% to 90% of them seen just once. The TCR comes from a man in his fifties who had recovered from COVID-19. The V gene is TRBV5-1, the J gene TRBJ1-1; maybe TRBD1 (5 bases). Sequencing was done on a sample of peripheral blood. The CDR3 sequence: CASSLGGLGTEAFF. CDR3 nucleotides: TGCGCCAGCAGCTTGGGGGGCTTAGGAACTGAAGCTTTCTTT.